This TCR beta chain is from a study of beta chain features in type 1 diabetes listed by TCRdb under 2018. The study in broad terms: Mean age, gender distribution, total cell number and subset yield were not different between patients and healthy donors. A total of approximately 100 million sorted cells were examined across all samples, and the number of cells per subset was strongly correlated with RNA yield. Regulatory and stem cell-like memory subsets were obtained from only 8 patients and about eight healthy donors, while naive and central memory subsets were obtained from all 28 donors. In the study, TCRB repertoires of sorted circulating CD4+ T cell subsets from recently diagnosed type 1 diabetes patients were compared with those of matched healthy donors. What the authors observed across the whole study: Fewer insertions and more nucleotide deletions at VDJ recombination sites were observed in patients with type 1 diabetes, implying thymic rearrangement abnormalities. Because small numbers of individuals were included in the HLA sub-analyses, any influence of HLA type on TCRB rearrangement was left unresolved. Because cDNA was sequenced instead of genomic DNA, activated cells with high expression could be over-represented, although the groups did not differ in activation or CD3 levels. PCR might favor shorter templates, but patient and control samples were amplified and corrected together, so any skew would affect both groups equally. A moderate but significant shortening of TCRB CDR3 length was observed in type 1 diabetes patients in all four CD4+ subsets. Naive, central memory and regulatory TCRB repertoires appeared to be more similar among patients than among healthy donors.

The entire isolated RNA was reverse transcribed using the High Capacity cDNA Reverse Transcription Kit, and thus expressed TCRB transcripts were sequenced. Deep immunoSEQ sequencing was performed on naive, central memory and regulatory T cell samples, with an average of roughly 3.5 million total reads per sample. Sorted cells were lysed in RLT buffer and RNA was extracted with DNase-treated RNeasy Micro or Mini kits, depending on cell number. To prevent cross-contamination, every cell subset was processed on its own, while patient and healthy donor samples were processed together. TCRB sequences were amplified from cDNA with the immunoSEQ multiplex PCR, producing 87-bp fragments spanning the CDR3 region. Amplicons were sequenced on the Illumina HiSeq platform. Under the source paper's analysis protocol: PCR bias was computationally corrected using synthetic template baselines, reads within Hamming distance 2 were collapsed, and singletons that could not be merged were discarded. Reads were aligned to IMGT to assign V, D and J genes, CDR3 length, and insertions or deletions at six rearrangement sites. Within each subset, clonotype counts were normalized to sorted cell number, and only after that were true diversity and Gini coefficients computed with the tcR R package. Repertoire sharing was quantified using the overlap coefficient calculated on TCRB nucleotide sequences. TCRdb stores this immuneACCESS table with in-frame sequences only. Part of the clones is absent; in the studies checked, under half of the shortfall reflects unresolved V genes, and no reason is known for the rest. V and J calls plus clone size are reproduced from that table; the DNA served to infer D and trimming. Within this sample are about 320,000 clones, with roughly 15% of them counted one time only. Over 5.5% of the sample is in the top ten clones.

Each donor gave one peripheral blood draw, approximately 110 mL on average, collected into heparinised tubes. A BD FACSAria II was used to sort naive, central memory, regulatory and stem cell-like memory CD4+ T cells with a panel that included CD45RO, CCR7, CD25, CD127, CD95 and CD27. A purity above 95% was achieved for all sorted populations. Right away, PBMCs were isolated by Lymphoprep density gradient centrifugation and were stained directly, with no culture step. So that batch effects would be minimized, each experiment stained and sorted samples in pairs, pairing one healthy donor with one patient. In this sample, this clone turned up a few times. The antigen it recognizes is unknown. No much larger clone is present one base from it, and per-base qualities are unavailable. This receptor was obtained from a man aged 25 to 45 in good health. Source material: central memory CD4+ T cells from blood.

The nucleotides are TGTGCCATCAGTACCCCCGGGAATGAAAAACTGTTTTTT. This yields the protein CAISTPGNEKLFF. The rearranged segments are TRBV10-3 and TRBJ1-4; no D gene call is confident. Taken from the germline V gene, the CDR1 and CDR2 loops are ENHRY and SYGVKD. Between the V and J ends, shortened by 5 bases and 5 bases respectively, the junction contains 9 bases. From cysteine to phenylalanine, the CDR3 is 13 amino acids long. Only CDR3 DNA remains: 39 bases, in frame from the first base.